The next 26 T cell receptor beta chains were all read from a single sample in a study of spatial heterogeneity in lung cancer. TCRdb fed the 5' RACE reads into MiXCR, producing one record per CDR3 protein. The table shows about 61,000 distinct CDR3 sequences, with under 7.5% occurring only once. The time point: sample taken at primary tumor resection. The source was PBMCs, collected at surgery. The receptors originated from a female donor with early-stage non-small cell lung cancer.

In this sample, this clonotype turned up many times. The chain is built from TRBV9 and TRBJ1-1; D might be TRBD1 (5 bases). The CDR3 consists of 15 residues. Trimming shortened V by 0 bases and J by 5 bases, and 14 bases separated the two germline ends. Looked up from germline, CDR1 is SGDLS and CDR2 is YYNGEE. The CDR3 nucleotides read TGTGCCAGCAGCGTAGAGTCTGGGGGAGGGACTGAAGCTTTCTTT. This gives the protein CASSVESGGGTEAFF.

This clonotype was counted many times. V is TRBV29-1 and J is TRBJ2-3; 12 bases align to TRBD2. The V gene's germline CDR1 is SQVTM and CDR2 ANQGSEA. This CDR3 has 15 residues. J was trimmed by 4 bases and V by 6 bases; bases with no gene match: 8. CDR3 sequence: CSVLAGGLFADTQYF. DNA of the CDR3: TGCAGCGTGCTAGCGGGGGGGCTCTTCGCAGATACGCAGTATTTT.

The table lists this clonotype with a few counts. J is TRBJ1-4 and V is TRBV28, with 7 bases that match TRBD1. Germline V gene lookup returns CDR1 MDHEN and CDR2 SYDVKM. V was pared by 2 bases and J by 8 bases, with 8 bases of the junction left unmatched. This CDR3 has 15 amino acids. The CDR3 loop is CASSLDRDVAEKLFF. DNA of the CDR3: TGTGCCAGCAGTTTAGACAGGGACGTTGCCGAAAAACTGTTTTTT.

On this clonotype itself: Possible read error: a much larger clone is one base away. This chain joins TRBV12-5 and TRBJ2-5; no reliable D call. CDR1 and CDR2 from the germline V gene are LGHNT and FRNRAP. CDR3 length: 13 amino acids. Trimming took 0 bases from V and 4 from J, leaving 6 bases between them. The CDR3 is CASGLVPLETQYF. As DNA, the CDR3 is TGTGCTAGTGGTTTGGTCCCTCTAGAGACCCAGTACTTC.

This rearrangement joins TRBV28 to TRBJ1-1; 7 bases align to TRBD1. V lost 3 bases and J lost 6; bases outside the gene matches: 7. The CDR3 covers 14 residues. Germline V gene lookup returns CDR1 MDHEN and CDR2 SYDVKM. The CDR3 DNA follows: TGTGCCAGCAGTTTGACAGGGTTGGGCTCTGAAGCTTTCTTT. The encoded protein is CASSLTGLGSEAFF.

The genes are TRBV6-5 and TRBJ1-2, with D tentatively TRBD1 (5 bases). Germline V lookup: CDR1 MNHEY, CDR2 SVGAGI. CDR3 length equals 19 residues. V was trimmed by 0 bases and J by 6 bases, leaving 26 bases between them. CDR3 protein: CASSYSSGRTGLWADGYTF. The DNA for the CDR3 is TGTGCCAGCAGTTACTCTAGTGGCAGAACAGGTCTCTGGGCGGATGGCTACACCTTC.

This clonotype showed up many times. This chain connects TRBV7-2 to TRBJ2-2; 7 nucleotides agree with TRBD2. CDR1 is SGHTA and CDR2 is FQGNSA in the germline V gene. With V trimmed by 6 bases and J by 0 bases, 13 bases remained unmatched. CDR3 size: 18 residues. The CDR3 sequence: CASSSPRAGEPNTGELFF. The DNA of the CDR3 is TGTGCCAGCAGTTCCCCTCGGGCGGGGGAGCCGAACACCGGGGAGCTGTTTTTT.

This clonotype showed up many times. V is TRBV18 and J is TRBJ2-2; D call uncertain. Trimming took off 3 bases at V and 5 bases at J, with 7 bases between the two ends. CDR1 is KGHSH and CDR2 is LQKENI in the germline V gene. This CDR3 has 13 amino acids. The DNA for the CDR3 is TGTGCCAGCTCACCGGGAAGAACCGGGGAGCTGTTTTTT. Its translation: CASSPGRTGELFF.

This chain links TRBV28 with TRBJ1-4; the match to TRBD1 covers 7 bases. CDR1 and CDR2 from the germline V gene are MDHEN and SYDVKM. With V trimmed by 2 bases and J by 6 bases, 6 bases remained unmatched. There are 15 residues in the CDR3. The CDR3 bases are TGTGCCAGCAGTTTAGGAGGGACAGAGGATGAAAAACTGTTTTTT. Encoded protein: CASSLGGTEDEKLFF.

This clonotype was observed a handful of times. V usage is TRBV3-1 and J usage is TRBJ1-1; possible D gene TRBD1, 5 bases. Germline V gives CDR1 LGHDT, CDR2 YNNKEL (reference sequence). This CDR3 contains 17 residues. Trimming took 4 bases from V and 0 from J, leaving 18 bases between them. The CDR3, as DNA: TGTGCCAGCAGCCGGACTGACAGACTAGTACTGAACACTGAAGCTTTCTTT. Translating gives CASSRTDRLVLNTEAFF. The full variable domain, completed using reference TRBV3-1 and TRBJ1-1, is DTAVSQTPKYLVTQMGNDKSIKCEQNLGHDTMYWYKQDSKKFLKIMFSYNNKELIINETVPNRFSPKSPDKAHLNLHINSLELGDSAVYFCASSRTDRLVLNTEAFFGQGTRLTVV.

This clonotype was seen many times. The chain carries TRBV20-1 and TRBJ2-1; 13 nucleotides match TRBD2. Trimming at V came to 5 bases and at J to 7 bases, leaving 8 bases not matched to a gene. The length of the CDR3 is 15 residues. Germline V gives CDR1 DFQATT, CDR2 SNEGSKA (reference sequence). The CDR3 coding sequence is TGCAGTGCTTATCCGGGACTAGCGGGATCAAATGAGCAGTTCTTC. Protein product: CSAYPGLAGSNEQFF.

This clonotype was seen repeatedly, ten times or more. V usage is TRBV28 and J usage is TRBJ2-7; weak D call: TRBD2 (6 bases). This CDR3 region has 15 residues. Trimming removed 5 bases from V and 4 bases from J, with 18 bases in between. Germline CDR1 MDHEN, CDR2 SYDVKM. In DNA, the CDR3 is TGTGCCAGCAGTCCCACCGGGGACTGGGGGTACGAGCAGTACTTC. Its translation: CASSPTGDWGYEQYF.

The chain carries TRBV24-1 and TRBJ2-2; 8 positions agree with TRBD1. The CDR3 has 15 residues. Trimming removed 0 bases from V and 4 bases from J; junction bases left unmatched: 0. The germline CDR1 and CDR2 sequences are KGHDR and SFDVKD. The CDR3 sequence is CATSDLTGGTGELFF. The CDR3 nucleotides are TGTGCCACCAGTGATTTGACAGGGGGCACCGGGGAGCTGTTTTTT.

This clonotype was counted ten times or more. The V gene is TRBV20-1, the J gene TRBJ2-7, with TRBD2 matching 12 bases. Germline CDR1 reads DFQATT; CDR2 reads SNEGSKA (reference sequence). This CDR3 is 14 amino acids long. J gave up 2 bases and V 1 base, and 0 bases lay outside the gene matches. CDR3 DNA sequence: TGCAGTGCTAGAGGACTAGCGGGGGCCTACGAGCAGTACTTC. As protein: CSARGLAGAYEQYF.

This clonotype appeared many times. The rearrangement uses TRBV7-9 and TRBJ1-4; unclear D gene. Deletions cut 5 bases from V and 4 bases from J, with 8 bases between. This CDR3 has 13 amino acids. In germline, CDR1 is SEHNR, CDR2 FQNEAQ (reference sequence). Here the CDR3 DNA reads TGTGCCAGCAGCCGAGGTCTTAATGAAAAACTGTTTTTT. It is translated as CASSRGLNEKLFF.

This clonotype was picked up many times. Mismatch with germline at one junction end may stem from a read error. V gene TRBV27 combines with J gene TRBJ2-7; TRBD2 aligns across 7 bases. CDR1 is MNHEY and CDR2 is SMNVEV in the germline V gene (reference sequence). The CDR3 totals 16 residues. CDR3 sequence (DNA): TGTGCCAGCAGTTTGAAGGGAGGGAGAGGTCCTTACGGGCAGTACTTC. Its translation is CASSLKGGRGPYGQYF.

This chain uses TRBV7-9 with TRBJ2-7; TRBD1 matches at 10 bases. The V gene's germline CDR1 is SEHNR and CDR2 FQNEAQ (reference sequence). J lost 10 bases, V lost 5 bases, and 5 bases had no gene match. The CDR3 consists of 12 residues. The CDR3 is CASSSDRGQQYV. The DNA for the CDR3 is TGTGCCAGCAGCAGCGACAGGGGGCAACAGTACGTC.

This clonotype was observed at least ten times. CDR3 protein: CASGLLRVEQFF. CDR3 DNA: TGTGCCAGCGGATTACTTAGAGTTGAGCAGTTCTTC. The V gene is TRBV11-2, the J gene TRBJ2-1; D is undetermined. This CDR3 comprises 12 residues. Trimming took 8 bases from V and 9 from J, leaving 14 bases between them. From germline, CDR1 is SGHAT and CDR2 FQNNGV.

This clonotype was counted at least ten times. The chain couples TRBV27 to TRBJ1-6; D uncertain. There are 14 residues in the CDR3. The V gene's germline CDR1 is MNHEY and CDR2 SMNVEV (reference sequence). Trimming stripped 3 bases from V and 7 bases from J, with 10 bases between. The CDR3 spells CASSFYSSNSPLHF. CDR3 nucleotides: TGTGCCAGCAGTTTTTACAGTTCGAATTCACCCCTCCACTTT.

With regard to this clonotype: At one end the junction does not follow the germline gene, possibly because of a read error. V gene TRBV7-6 combines with J gene TRBJ2-3, with TRBD2 as a possible D gene (5 bases). The CDR3 runs to 16 residues. Germline CDR1 is SGHVS and CDR2 is FNYEAQ. CDR3 sequence reads: CAGSSPPGSGTDTQYF. Written as DNA, the CDR3 is TGTGCCGGCAGCTCCCCGCCGGGGTCGGGCACAGATACGCAGTATTTT.

This clonotype was counted only a few times. The rearrangement links TRBV5-5 to TRBJ2-3; D is undetermined. Germline CDR1 and CDR2: SGHKS and YYEKEE (reference sequence). The CDR3 is 14 residues long. V lost 1 base, J lost 3 bases, and 9 bases lay in between. The CDR3 loop reads CASSLPLGTDTQYF. The CDR3 region has the DNA TGTGCCAGCAGCTTGCCCTTGGGGACAGATACGCAGTATTTT.

This clonotype was seen many times. The rearrangement uses TRBV20-1 and TRBJ2-7, with TRBD2 matching over 11 bases. The trim removed 3 bases at V and 6 bases at J, leaving 16 bases unmatched. There are 17 residues in the CDR3. The V gene's germline CDR1 is DFQATT and CDR2 SNEGSKA (reference sequence). CDR3 sequence (DNA): TGCAGTGCTAGCAGAAGCGGCAGAGGACTAGCGGGCCCCGAGCAGTACTTC. Its translation: CSASRSGRGLAGPEQYF.

V and J are TRBV10-3 and TRBJ2-7; TRBD2 is a possible D gene (6 bases). V was cut by 5 bases and J by 0 bases, with 14 bases left in between. This CDR3 comprises 15 residues. Looked up from germline, CDR1 is ENHRY and CDR2 is SYGVKD. The CDR3, as DNA: TGTGCCATCAGTCTCGGGACTTCTGGCTCCTACGAGCAGTACGTC. Its translation: CAISLGTSGSYEQYV.

Many counts were recorded for this clonotype. This chain connects TRBV12-3 or TRBV12-4 to TRBJ2-1; 9 bases are shared with TRBD2. The CDR3 loop spans 17 amino acids. With V trimmed by 2 bases and J by 2 bases, 7 bases remained unmatched. The CDR3 here is CASSLRPTSGTYNEQFF. CDR3 nucleotide sequence: TGTGCCAGCAGTTTACGCCCGACTAGCGGAACCTACAATGAGCAGTTCTTC.

V usage is TRBV7-2 and J usage is TRBJ1-4, with 8 bases fitting TRBD1. Germline CDR1 and CDR2: SGHTA and FQGNSA. V dropped 5 bases and J dropped 11; count of bases not matched to a gene: 10. This CDR3 is 14 amino acids long. The CDR3 here is CASSLQQGDRKLFF. In DNA form, the CDR3 reads TGTGCCAGCAGCCTACAACAGGGGGACCGGAAACTGTTTTTT.

As regards this clonotype: Since a much larger clone is just one base distant, this may be a read error. V usage is TRBV20-1 and J usage is TRBJ2-1, with 9 bases identical to TRBD2. Per the germline V gene, CDR1 is DFQATT and CDR2 is SNEGSKA (reference sequence). The CDR3 runs to 13 residues. The CDR3 coding sequence is TGCAGTGCTAGTAAAACTAGCGGGCCCGGGCAGCTCTTC. This encodes CSASKTSGPGQLF.